This passage covers 30 T cell receptor beta chains from one sample sequenced in a study of cytomegalovirus exposure and HLA in healthy donors. 60 Vbeta and 13 Jbeta primers were used in PCR. Method: immunoSEQ multiplex PCR; TCRdb's copy keeps in-frame clones and lacks some. Here the sample spans about 160,000 clones, roughly 84% being singletons. Sequencing used PBMCs. The receptors were gathered from a man aged 18 to 29 in good health and CMV-seropositive.

The chain uses TRBV2 and TRBJ2-1; D call uncertain. Germline lookup yields CDR1 SNHLY and CDR2 FYNNEI. The germline V and J ends were trimmed by 5 bases and 1 base, with 9 bases remaining between them. The CDR3 extends over 14 amino acids. CDR3 loop: CASSTAASYNEQFF. The CDR3 DNA reads TGTGCCAGCAGTACCGCGGCGTCCTACAATGAGCAGTTCTTC. The whole variable domain, filled in from reference TRBV2 and TRBJ2-1, reads EPEVTQTPSHQVTQMGQEVILRCVPISNHLYFYWYRQILGQKVEFLVSFYNNEISEKSEIFDDQFSVERPDGSNFTLKIRSTKLEDSAMYFCASSTAASYNEQFFGPGTRLTVL.

The V and J genes are TRBV5-1 and TRBJ2-7; 10 nucleotides agree with TRBD2. V was pared by 4 bases and J by 1 base, with 2 bases of the junction left unmatched. Per the germline V gene, CDR1 is SGHRS and CDR2 is YFSETQ. The CDR3 extends over 14 amino acids. CDR3 in amino acids: CASSSGGGSYEQYF. CDR3 bases: TGCGCCAGCAGCAGCGGGGGGGGTTCCTACGAGCAGTACTTC.

This clone has only a few counts. The rearrangement joins TRBV21-1 to TRBJ1-4; TRBD1, the D gene given by the table, was not confirmed from the DNA. TRBV21-1 corresponds to a pseudogene. This CDR3 region has 15 residues. The CDR3 is CASSKARTAIEKLFF. The CDR3 DNA reads as TGTGCCAGCAGCAAAGCTAGGACAGCGATTGAAAAACTGTTTTTT.

This sequence joins TRBV11-1 and TRBJ2-1, with D perhaps TRBD1 (5 bases). The V gene lost 7 bases and the J gene lost 1 base, with 11 bases spanning the gap. Germline CDR1 reads SGHAT; CDR2 reads FQDESV (reference sequence). CDR3 length: 14 residues. Written as DNA, the CDR3 is TGTGCCAGCACCCTGGGGCCTTCCTACAATGAGCAGTTCTTC. This codes for CASTLGPSYNEQFF.

The chain's CDR3 is CASSESGWETQYF. Here the CDR3 DNA reads TGTGCCAGCAGTGAATCGGGTTGGGAGACCCAGTACTTC. This chain connects TRBV25-1 to TRBJ2-5, with D unresolved. The ends were cut back, 1 base at V and 5 bases at J, with 8 bases in the middle. CDR1 is MGHDK, CDR2 SYGVNS, per germline. There are 13 residues in the CDR3. Full variable domain (missing parts from reference TRBV25-1 and TRBJ2-5): EADIYQTPRYLVIGTGKKITLECSQTMGHDKMYWYQQDPGMELHLIHYSYGVNSTEKGDLSSESTVSRIRTEHFPLTLESARPSHTSQYLCASSESGWETQYFGPGTRLLVL.

In its sample, this clone was seen a few times. The CDR3 bases are TGCGCCAGCAGCGAACAGGGTTCTGGAAACACCATATATTTT. This gives the protein CASSEQGSGNTIYF. V is TRBV5-1 and J is TRBJ1-3; D perhaps matches TRBD1 (6 bases). This CDR3 has 14 amino acids. Looked up from germline, CDR1 is SGHRS and CDR2 is YFSETQ. Trimming removed 4 bases from V and 1 base from J, with 9 bases in between.

The V and J genes are TRBV4-3 and TRBJ2-1; the match to TRBD2 covers 10 bases. The V gene end was trimmed by 0 bases and the J gene end by 6 bases; junction bases not matched to a gene: 8. Germline CDR1 LGHNA, CDR2 YSLEER. This CDR3 is built from 17 residues. CDR3 amino acids: CASSQDQRGGVVNEQFF. CDR3 nucleotide sequence: TGCGCCAGCAGCCAAGATCAGCGGGGGGGCGTCGTCAATGAGCAGTTCTTC.

This CDR3 reads CASSPKAGGFADTQYF. In DNA, the CDR3 is TGTGCCAGCAGCCCAAAAGCGGGGGGCTTTGCAGATACGCAGTATTTT. This chain connects TRBV11-2 to TRBJ2-3; TRBD2 agrees at 9 bases. The trim removed 5 bases at V and 4 bases at J, leaving 10 bases unmatched. The germline CDR1 and CDR2 sequences are SGHAT and FQNNGV. CDR3 size: 16 residues.

This clone has only a few counts. CDR3 in DNA: TGTGCCAGCCATACCGGGACAGTGAACACTGAAGCTTTCTTT. It codes for CASHTGTVNTEAFF. This chain uses TRBV2 with TRBJ1-1; TRBD1 matches 7 bases. Per germline, CDR1 SNHLY and CDR2 FYNNEI. V lost 8 bases, J lost 0 bases, and 6 bases stayed unmatched. There are 14 residues in the CDR3.

V usage is TRBV29-1 and J usage is TRBJ2-1, with unresolved D. Trimming took off 4 bases at V and 9 bases at J, with 7 bases between the two ends. The length of the CDR3 is 10 residues. The germline V gene encodes CDR1 SQVTM and CDR2 ANQGSEA. CDR3 in amino acids: CSVGQGEQFF. CDR3 nucleotides: TGCAGCGTTGGACAAGGTGAGCAGTTCTTC.

This rearrangement joins TRBV7-2 to TRBJ1-5; D is unclear. With 1 base removed from V and 2 bases from J, the gap between germline ends came to 9 bases. This CDR3 is 15 amino acids long. Germline assignment: CDR1 SGHTA and CDR2 FQGNSA. CDR3 sequence (DNA): TGTGCCAGCAGCTTAGGGATCGGGGGCAATCAGCCCCAGCATTTT. Its protein is CASSLGIGGNQPQHF.

The CDR3: CAWSFTGSVGYTF. CDR3 nucleotide sequence: TGTGCCTGGTCCTTTACAGGGTCTGTCGGCTACACCTTC. The chain has TRBV30 and TRBJ1-2; a possible D gene is TRBD1 (6 bases). The CDR3 extends over 13 amino acids. Trimming cost V 5 bases and J 8 bases, with 18 bases left between them. The germline V gene encodes CDR1 GTSNPN and CDR2 SVGIG (reference sequence).

V is TRBV6-4 and J is TRBJ2-6; the D is unclear. The CDR3 has 15 residues. From germline, CDR1 is MRHNA and CDR2 SNTAGT. Trimming removed 2 bases from V and 0 bases from J, with 5 bases in between. CDR3 nucleotides: TGTGCCAGCAGTGACCCCGTCTCTGGGGCCAACGTCCTGACTTTC. Encoded protein: CASSDPVSGANVLTF.

This clone was recorded only once. This chain connects TRBV5-1 to TRBJ2-5; 8 positions match TRBD1. The DNA end is a closer match to TRBJ2-7, so the J assignment may be wrong. Per germline, CDR1 SGHRS and CDR2 YFSETQ. The CDR3 runs 14 residues. CDR3 residues: CASSPGQGGYEQYF. The CDR3 DNA reads as TGCGCCAGCAGCCCAGGACAGGGAGGTTACGAGCAGTACTTC.

J is TRBJ1-1 and V is TRBV7-9; D gene uncertain. The length of the CDR3 is 13 residues. V lost 4 bases and J 0 bases, leaving 6 bases between the germline ends. The germline CDR1 and CDR2 sequences are SEHNR and FQNEAQ (reference sequence). CDR3 sequence: CASSSNLNTEAFF. The CDR3 DNA reads TGTGCCAGCAGCTCCAATCTGAACACTGAAGCTTTCTTT.

The V and J genes are TRBV5-1 and TRBJ2-3; no clear D. Germline loops: CDR1 SGHRS, CDR2 YFSETQ. V dropped 0 bases and J dropped 0 bases, with 11 bases sitting between them. This CDR3 has 16 residues. The chain's CDR3 is CASSLAVLTSTDTQYF. The CDR3 bases are TGCGCCAGCAGCTTGGCCGTTCTAACTAGCACAGATACGCAGTATTTT.

The chain is built from TRBV9 and TRBJ2-1; 15 bases align to TRBD2. Germline V gene lookup returns CDR1 SGDLS and CDR2 YYNGEE. The CDR3 is 19 residues long. V shed 3 bases, J shed 0 bases, and the junction held 7 bases outside the gene matches. The CDR3 sequence is CASSGAGLAGGSSYNEQFF. The CDR3 DNA is TGTGCCAGCAGCGGTGCGGGACTAGCGGGGGGATCCTCCTACAATGAGCAGTTCTTC.

V usage is TRBV9 and J usage is TRBJ2-5, with D perhaps TRBD2 (5 bases). Looked up from germline, CDR1 is SGDLS and CDR2 is YYNGEE. Trimming took off 0 bases at V and 1 base at J, with 10 bases between the two ends. The CDR3 length is 15 residues. CDR3 coding DNA: TGTGCCAGCAGCGTAGAGCAGCGGACCCAAGAGACCCAGTACTTC. This gives the protein CASSVEQRTQETQYF.

The V gene is TRBV10-3, the J gene TRBJ2-7; 7 bases are shared with TRBD2. This CDR3 has 13 residues. The germline gives CDR1 ENHRY, CDR2 SYGVKD. V shed 11 bases, J shed 5 bases, and the junction held 12 bases outside the gene matches. The CDR3 is CASRSGAGNEQYF. CDR3 in DNA: TGTGCCTCCAGGAGCGGAGCGGGAAACGAGCAGTACTTC.

CDR3 protein: CASSEGRNYGYTF. The DNA of the CDR3 is TGTGCCAGCAGTGAAGGTCGTAACTATGGCTACACCTTC. This sequence joins TRBV2 and TRBJ1-2; unclear D gene. V was cut by 1 base and J by 1 base, with 4 bases left in between. CDR3 length equals 13 residues. The germline V gene has CDR1 SNHLY and CDR2 FYNNEI.

This chain connects TRBV6-5 to TRBJ1-2, with 9 bases lining up with TRBD1. Germline-derived CDR1 and CDR2 are MNHEY and SVGAGI. The V and J ends lost 0 bases and 8 bases, in that order; junction bases with no gene match: 7. This CDR3 spans 15 amino acids. The CDR3 here is CASSYSPRTGDGYTF. The CDR3, as DNA: TGTGCCAGCAGTTACTCCCCCCGGACAGGGGACGGCTACACCTTC.

The chain links TRBV4-3 to TRBJ2-1; 8 bases are shared with TRBD2. Losses at the gene ends were 0 bases for V and 6 bases for J; bases not matched to a gene: 7. The CDR3 extends over 16 amino acids. Germline assignment: CDR1 LGHNA and CDR2 YSLEER. As DNA, the CDR3 is TGCGCCAGCAGCCAAGATTTGGCGGGGGGAGTCAATGAGCAGTTCTTC. Its protein product is CASSQDLAGGVNEQFF.

The chain uses TRBV11-1 and TRBJ2-3; TRBD2 matches at 8 bases. CDR3 size: 15 residues. Germline V gene lookup returns CDR1 SGHAT and CDR2 FQDESV (reference sequence). With V trimmed by 6 bases and J by 0 bases, 5 bases remained unmatched. This CDR3 is CASSRKRGSTDTQYF. DNA of the CDR3: TGTGCCAGCAGTCGGAAGCGGGGGAGCACAGATACGCAGTATTTT. The whole variable domain, remainder taken from reference TRBV11-1 and TRBJ2-3, is EAEVAQSPRYKITEKSQAVAFWCDPISGHATLYWYRQILGQGPELLVQFQDESVVDDSQLPKDRFSAERLKGVDSTLKIQPAELGDSAMYLCASSRKRGSTDTQYFGPGTRLTVL.

The rearrangement links TRBV2 to TRBJ2-1; TRBD2 agrees at 13 bases. J lost 7 bases, V lost 6 bases, and 6 bases had no gene match. CDR3 length: 15 residues. Per the germline V gene, CDR1 is SNHLY and CDR2 is FYNNEI. The CDR3 region has the DNA TGTGCCAGCAGGGGGGGGACTAGCGGGAAAAATGAGCAGTTCTTC. This translates into CASRGGTSGKNEQFF.

This clone was seen a single time. The chain combines TRBV7-2 with TRBJ2-7; TRBD2 might be the D (6 bases). This CDR3 comprises 16 residues. Trimming left V 4 bases short and J 3 bases short, with 19 bases between. Germline V lookup: CDR1 SGHTA, CDR2 FQGNSA. CDR3 in DNA: TGTGCCAGCAGCTCCTCCCCCGGGGGTGCTAACTACGAGCAGTACTTC. Translated: CASSSSPGGANYEQYF.

This chain links TRBV6-5 with TRBJ2-4, with 7 bases aligning to TRBD1. Germline CDR1 MNHEY, CDR2 SVGAGI. This CDR3 spans 12 amino acids. Trimming at V came to 8 bases and at J to 8 bases, leaving 6 bases not matched to a gene. The CDR3 DNA follows: TGTGCCAGCGGGCGTCAGGGGGACATTCAGTACTTC. Translated: CASGRQGDIQYF.

J is TRBJ1-1 and V is TRBV7-8, with D perhaps matching TRBD1 (5 bases). CDR3 length: 14 residues. Deletions cut 6 bases from V and 4 bases from J, with 15 bases between. Germline-derived CDR1 and CDR2 are SGHVS and FQNEAQ. The CDR3 DNA reads TGTGCCAGCAGAGCCCCAGGGCTGGGCACTGAAGCTTTCTTT. It encodes CASRAPGLGTEAFF.

The V call is TRBV2, the J call TRBJ2-5, with D possibly matching TRBD2 (6 bases). The V gene lost 6 bases and the J gene lost 6 bases, with 29 bases spanning the gap. Germline V gene sequence: CDR1 SNHLY, CDR2 FYNNEI. This CDR3 is 18 amino acids long. The CDR3 sequence is CASRGPPTGRGVGKTQYF. As DNA, the CDR3 is TGTGCCAGCAGGGGTCCCCCTACGGGTCGCGGGGTGGGGAAGACCCAGTACTTC.

This rearrangement joins TRBV30 to TRBJ1-5, with a possible D match to TRBD1 (5 bases). Trimming removed 0 bases at V and 4 bases at J, with 7 bases between. There are 13 residues in the CDR3. Germline V gives CDR1 GTSNPN, CDR2 SVGIG (reference sequence). The DNA of the CDR3 is TGTGCCTGGAGTGTACCAGGGAATCAGCCCCAGCATTTT. Its protein product is CAWSVPGNQPQHF.

This clone turned up a few times. This chain joins TRBV7-2 and TRBJ2-1; TRBD1 might be the D (5 bases). V dropped 5 bases and J dropped 6 bases, with 17 bases sitting between them. This CDR3 comprises 15 residues. Germline V gene sequence: CDR1 SGHTA, CDR2 FQGNSA. DNA of the CDR3: TGTGCCAGCAGCCTCTCCATAGGGCAGGGCAATGAGCAGTTCTTC. It yields the protein CASSLSIGQGNEQFF. The full variable domain, completed using reference TRBV7-2 and TRBJ2-1, is GAGVSQSPSNKVTEKGKDVELRCDPISGHTALYWYRQSLGQGLEFLIYFQGNSAPDKSGLPSDRFSAERTGGSVSTLTIQRTQQEDSAVYLCASSLSIGQGNEQFFGPGTRLTVL.